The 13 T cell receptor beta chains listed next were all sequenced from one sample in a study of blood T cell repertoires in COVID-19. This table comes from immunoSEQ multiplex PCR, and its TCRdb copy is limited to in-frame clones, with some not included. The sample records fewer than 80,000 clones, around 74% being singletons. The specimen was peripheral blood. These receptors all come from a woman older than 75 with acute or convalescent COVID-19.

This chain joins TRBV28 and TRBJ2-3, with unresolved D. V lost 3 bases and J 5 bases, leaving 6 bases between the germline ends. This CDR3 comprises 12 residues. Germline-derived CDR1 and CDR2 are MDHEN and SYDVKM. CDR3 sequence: CASSLYRDTQYF. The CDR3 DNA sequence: TGTGCCAGCAGTTTGTACAGAGATACGCAGTATTTT.

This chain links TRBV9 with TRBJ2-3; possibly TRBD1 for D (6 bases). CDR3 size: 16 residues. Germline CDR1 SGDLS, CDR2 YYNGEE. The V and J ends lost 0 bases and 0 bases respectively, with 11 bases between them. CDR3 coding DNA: TGTGCCAGCAGCGTAGTAGGGGGAGTAAGCACAGATACGCAGTATTTT. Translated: CASSVVGGVSTDTQYF.

DNA of the CDR3: TGCAGTGCTAGTTGGCCATCCCGAATGGCTTTCTTT. Its translation: CSASWPSRMAFF. The chain employs TRBV20-1 and TRBJ1-1, with D unresolved. V was clipped by 3 bases and J by 11 bases, with 16 bases between them. This CDR3 spans 12 amino acids. Germline CDR1 reads DFQATT; CDR2 reads SNEGSKA (reference sequence).

The CDR3 bases are TGTGCCAGCAGCTTGGCGAGGGGGCTTGACAATGAGCAGTTCTTC. Protein product: CASSLARGLDNEQFF. The V and J genes are TRBV5-6 and TRBJ2-1; TRBD1 matches 7 bases. Germline CDR1 reads SGHDT; CDR2 reads YYEEEE. The CDR3 has 15 residues. V shed 0 bases and J 5 bases; nucleotides not matched to a gene: 5.

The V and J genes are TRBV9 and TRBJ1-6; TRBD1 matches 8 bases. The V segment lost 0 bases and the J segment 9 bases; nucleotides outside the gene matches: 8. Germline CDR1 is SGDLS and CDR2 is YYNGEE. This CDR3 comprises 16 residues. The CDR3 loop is CASSVEMDRVGSPLHF. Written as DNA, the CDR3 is TGTGCCAGCAGCGTAGAAATGGACAGGGTGGGTTCACCCCTCCACTTT. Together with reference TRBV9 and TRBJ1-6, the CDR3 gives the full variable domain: DSGVTQTPKHLITATGQRVTLRCSPRSGDLSVYWYQQSLDQGLQFLIQYYNGEERAKGNILERFSAQQFPDLHSELNLSSLELGDSALYFCASSVEMDRVGSPLHFGNGTRLTVT.

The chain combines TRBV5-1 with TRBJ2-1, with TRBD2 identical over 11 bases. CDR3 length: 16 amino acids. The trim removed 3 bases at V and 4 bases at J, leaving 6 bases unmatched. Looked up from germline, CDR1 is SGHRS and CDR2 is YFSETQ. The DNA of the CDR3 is TGCGCCAGCAGCTGGGTAGCGGGAGGGGGATACAATGAGCAGTTCTTC. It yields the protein CASSWVAGGGYNEQFF.

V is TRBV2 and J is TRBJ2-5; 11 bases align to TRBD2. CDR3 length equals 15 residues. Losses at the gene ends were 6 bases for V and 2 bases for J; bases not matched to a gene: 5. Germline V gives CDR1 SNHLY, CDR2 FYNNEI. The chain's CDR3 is CASRGGLAEQETQYF. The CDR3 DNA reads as TGTGCCAGCAGGGGGGGACTAGCGGAACAAGAGACCCAGTACTTC. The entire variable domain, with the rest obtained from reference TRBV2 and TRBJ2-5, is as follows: EPEVTQTPSHQVTQMGQEVILRCVPISNHLYFYWYRQILGQKVEFLVSFYNNEISEKSEIFDDQFSVERPDGSNFTLKIRSTKLEDSAMYFCASRGGLAEQETQYFGPGTRLLVL.

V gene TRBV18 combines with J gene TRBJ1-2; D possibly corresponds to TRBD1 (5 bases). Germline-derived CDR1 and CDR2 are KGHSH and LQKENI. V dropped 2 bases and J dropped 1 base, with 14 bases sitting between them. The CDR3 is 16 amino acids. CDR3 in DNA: TGTGCCAGCTCACCATCCCGACAGCCCTTTAACTATGGCTACACCTTC. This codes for CASSPSRQPFNYGYTF.

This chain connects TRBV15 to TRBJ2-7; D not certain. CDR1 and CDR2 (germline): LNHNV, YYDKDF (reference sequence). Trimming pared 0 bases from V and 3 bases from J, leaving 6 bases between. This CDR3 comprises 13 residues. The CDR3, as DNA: TGTGCCACCAGCAGAGAACTGATCTACGAGCAGTACTTC. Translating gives CATSRELIYEQYF.

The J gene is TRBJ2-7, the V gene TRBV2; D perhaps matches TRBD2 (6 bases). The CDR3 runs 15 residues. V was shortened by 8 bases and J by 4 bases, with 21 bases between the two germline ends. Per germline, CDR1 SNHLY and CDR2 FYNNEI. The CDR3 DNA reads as TGTGCCAGCCAAAATCAGCCGAGGGAGGAGTACGAGCAGTACTTC. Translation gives CASQNQPREEYEQYF.

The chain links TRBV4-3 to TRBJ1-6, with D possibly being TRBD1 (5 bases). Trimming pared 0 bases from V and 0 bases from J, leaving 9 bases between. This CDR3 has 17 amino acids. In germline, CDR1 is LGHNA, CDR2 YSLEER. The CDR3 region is CASSQEGVSSYNSPLHF. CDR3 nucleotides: TGCGCCAGCAGCCAAGAAGGGGTCAGCTCCTATAATTCACCCCTCCACTTT.

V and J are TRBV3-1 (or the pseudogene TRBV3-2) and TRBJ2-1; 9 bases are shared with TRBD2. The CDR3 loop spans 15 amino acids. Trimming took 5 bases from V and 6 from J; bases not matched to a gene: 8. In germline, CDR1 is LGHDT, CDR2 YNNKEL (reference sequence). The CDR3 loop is CASSTRTLAGNEQFF. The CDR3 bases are TGTGCCAGCAGCACCCGTACACTAGCGGGCAATGAGCAGTTCTTC.

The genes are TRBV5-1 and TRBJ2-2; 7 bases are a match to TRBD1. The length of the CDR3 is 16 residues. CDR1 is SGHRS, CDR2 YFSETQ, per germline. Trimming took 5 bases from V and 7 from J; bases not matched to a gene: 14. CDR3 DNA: TGCGCCAGCAGTTACGACAGGGCGGATTTTGGCGGGGAGCTGTTTTTT. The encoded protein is CASSYDRADFGGELFF. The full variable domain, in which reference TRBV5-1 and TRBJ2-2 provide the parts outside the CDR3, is KAGVTQTPRYLIKTRGQQVTLSCSPISGHRSVSWYQQTPGQGLQFLFEYFSETQRNKGNFPGRFSGRQFSNSRSEMNVSTLELGDSALYLCASSYDRADFGGELFFGEGSRLTVL.